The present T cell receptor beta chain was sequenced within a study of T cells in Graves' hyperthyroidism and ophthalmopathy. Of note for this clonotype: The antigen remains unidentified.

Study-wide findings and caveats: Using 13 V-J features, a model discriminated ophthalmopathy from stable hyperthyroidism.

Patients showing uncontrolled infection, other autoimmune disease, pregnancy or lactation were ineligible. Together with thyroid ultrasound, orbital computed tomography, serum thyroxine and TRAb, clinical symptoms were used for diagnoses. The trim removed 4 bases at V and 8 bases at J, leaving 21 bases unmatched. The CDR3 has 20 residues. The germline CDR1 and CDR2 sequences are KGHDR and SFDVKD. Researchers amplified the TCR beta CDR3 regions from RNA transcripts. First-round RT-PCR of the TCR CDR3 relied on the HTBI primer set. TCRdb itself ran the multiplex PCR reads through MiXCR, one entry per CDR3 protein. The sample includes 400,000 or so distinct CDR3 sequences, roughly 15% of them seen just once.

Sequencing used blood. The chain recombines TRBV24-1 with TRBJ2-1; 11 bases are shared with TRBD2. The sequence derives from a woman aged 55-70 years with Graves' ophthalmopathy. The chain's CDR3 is CATSEGSGRGGTSGSYEQFF. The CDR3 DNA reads TGTGCCACCAGTGAGGGCTCGGGCAGGGGGGGCACTAGCGGGAGTTATGAGCAGTTCTTC.